This T cell receptor beta chain was identified in a study of identifying expanded T cells in peripheral blood. Points on this clone: Its antigen is not known.

Germline CDR1 is SGDLS and CDR2 is YYNGEE. Trimming took 3 bases from V and 1 from J, leaving 18 bases between them. This CDR3 is built from 17 residues. This table comes from immunoSEQ multiplex PCR, and its TCRdb copy is limited to in-frame clones, with some not included. This table holds some 120,000 clones, more than 75% found once. Study-wide points: Clone count variance between two-week samples rose with total template count.

Sequencing used blood. The TCR sequence derives from a person aged 18-69 years in good health. This chain joins TRBV9 and TRBJ2-3, with D perhaps assigned TRBD1 or TRBD2 (5 bases each). The CDR3 DNA reads TGTGCCAGCAGCGCCCCTTCGAGGGGTCGTCGCACAGATACGCAGTATTTT. Translation: CASSAPSRGRRTDTQYF.